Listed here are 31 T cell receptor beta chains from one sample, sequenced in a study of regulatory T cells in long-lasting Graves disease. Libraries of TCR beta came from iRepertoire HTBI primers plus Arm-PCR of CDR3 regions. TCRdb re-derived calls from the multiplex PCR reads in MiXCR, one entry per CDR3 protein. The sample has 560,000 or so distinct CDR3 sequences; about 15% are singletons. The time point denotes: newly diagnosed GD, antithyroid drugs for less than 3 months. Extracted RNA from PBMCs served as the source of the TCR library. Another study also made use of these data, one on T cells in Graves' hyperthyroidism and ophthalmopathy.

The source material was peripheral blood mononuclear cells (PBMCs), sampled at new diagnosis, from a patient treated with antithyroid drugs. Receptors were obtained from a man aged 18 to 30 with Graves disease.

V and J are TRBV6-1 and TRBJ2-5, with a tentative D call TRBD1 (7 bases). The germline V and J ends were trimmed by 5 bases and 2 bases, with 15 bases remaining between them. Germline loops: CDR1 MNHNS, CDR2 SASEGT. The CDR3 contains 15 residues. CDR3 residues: CASSPRAGGQETQYF. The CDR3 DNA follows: TGTGCCAGCAGTCCCAGGGCAGGGGGGCAAGAGACCCAGTACTTC.

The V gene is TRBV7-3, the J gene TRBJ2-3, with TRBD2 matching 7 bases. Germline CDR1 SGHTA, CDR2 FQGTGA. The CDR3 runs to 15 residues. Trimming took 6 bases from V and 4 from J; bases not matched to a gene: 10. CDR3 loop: CASSSGLGRADTQYF. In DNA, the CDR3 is TGTGCCAGCAGTTCAGGACTAGGGAGAGCAGATACGCAGTATTTT.

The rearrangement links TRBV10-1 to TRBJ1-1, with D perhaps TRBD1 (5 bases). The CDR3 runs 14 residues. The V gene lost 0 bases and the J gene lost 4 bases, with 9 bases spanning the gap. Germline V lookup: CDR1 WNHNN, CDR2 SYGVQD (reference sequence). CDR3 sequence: CASSESGVGTEAFF. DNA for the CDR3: TGCGCCAGCAGTGAGTCGGGGGTAGGCACTGAAGCTTTCTTT.

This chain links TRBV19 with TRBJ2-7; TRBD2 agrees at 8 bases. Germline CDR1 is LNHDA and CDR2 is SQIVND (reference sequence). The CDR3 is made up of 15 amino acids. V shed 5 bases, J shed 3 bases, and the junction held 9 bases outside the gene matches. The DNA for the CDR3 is TGTGCCAGTAGTGGGGGGCCTAGCGGGTTCTACGAGCAGTACTTC. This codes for CASSGGPSGFYEQYF.

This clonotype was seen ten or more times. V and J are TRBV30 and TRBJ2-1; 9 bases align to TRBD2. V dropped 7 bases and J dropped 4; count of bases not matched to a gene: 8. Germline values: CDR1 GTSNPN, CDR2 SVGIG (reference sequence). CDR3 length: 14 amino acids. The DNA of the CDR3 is TGTGCCTTACTCTCTAGCGGGGATTACAATGAGCAGTTCTTC. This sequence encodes CALLSSGDYNEQFF.

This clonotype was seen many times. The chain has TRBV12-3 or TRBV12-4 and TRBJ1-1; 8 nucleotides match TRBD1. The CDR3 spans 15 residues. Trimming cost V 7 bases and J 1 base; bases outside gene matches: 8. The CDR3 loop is CASTDGTGRNTEAFF. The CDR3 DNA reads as TGTGCCAGCACCGACGGGACAGGACGGAACACTGAAGCTTTCTTT.

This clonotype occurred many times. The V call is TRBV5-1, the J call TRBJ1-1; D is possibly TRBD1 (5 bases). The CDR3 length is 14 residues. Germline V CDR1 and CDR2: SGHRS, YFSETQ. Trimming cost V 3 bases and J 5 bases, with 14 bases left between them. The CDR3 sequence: CASSSTGGATEAFF. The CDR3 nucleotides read TGCGCCAGCAGCTCCACAGGCGGGGCGACTGAAGCTTTCTTT. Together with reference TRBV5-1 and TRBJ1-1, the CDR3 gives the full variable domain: KAGVTQTPRYLIKTRGQQVTLSCSPISGHRSVSWYQQTPGQGLQFLFEYFSETQRNKGNFPGRFSGRQFSNSRSEMNVSTLELGDSALYLCASSSTGGATEAFFGQGTRLTVV.

DNA of the CDR3: TGTGCCAGCAGCTTAGTTGCCAGCTACCAAGAGACCCAGTACTTC. Protein: CASSLVASYQETQYF. The chain is built from TRBV7-9 and TRBJ2-5; D is unclear. V lost 1 base, J lost 0 bases, and 9 bases lay in between. This CDR3 is 15 amino acids long. Germline V CDR1 and CDR2: SEHNR, FQNEAQ (reference sequence).

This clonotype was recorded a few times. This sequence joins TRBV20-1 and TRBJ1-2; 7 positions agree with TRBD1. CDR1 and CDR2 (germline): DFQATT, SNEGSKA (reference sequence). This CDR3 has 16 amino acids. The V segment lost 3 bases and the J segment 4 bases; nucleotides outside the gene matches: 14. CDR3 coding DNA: TGCAGTGCTAGGTCCCCGACAGGGAGACTCGTCTATGGCTACACCTTC. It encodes CSARSPTGRLVYGYTF.

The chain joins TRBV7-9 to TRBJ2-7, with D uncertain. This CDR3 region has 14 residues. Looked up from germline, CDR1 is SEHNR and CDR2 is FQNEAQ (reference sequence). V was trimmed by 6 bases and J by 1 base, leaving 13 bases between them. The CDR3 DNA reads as TGTGCCAGCAGTCCCGCAGGAACGTCCTACGAGCAGTACTTC. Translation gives CASSPAGTSYEQYF.

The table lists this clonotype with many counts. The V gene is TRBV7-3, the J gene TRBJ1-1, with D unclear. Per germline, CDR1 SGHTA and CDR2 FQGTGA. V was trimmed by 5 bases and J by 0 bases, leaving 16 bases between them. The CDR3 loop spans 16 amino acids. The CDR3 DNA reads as TGTGCCAGCAGCCCCATGGCGGGCCTGGTGAACACTGAAGCTTTCTTT. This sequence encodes CASSPMAGLVNTEAFF.

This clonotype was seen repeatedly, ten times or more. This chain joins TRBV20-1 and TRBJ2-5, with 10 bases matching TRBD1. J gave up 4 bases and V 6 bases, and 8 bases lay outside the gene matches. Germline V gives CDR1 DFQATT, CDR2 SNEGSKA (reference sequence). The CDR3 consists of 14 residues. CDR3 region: CSAPPDRGPETQYF. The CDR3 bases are TGCAGTGCACCTCCAGACAGGGGGCCAGAGACCCAGTACTTC.

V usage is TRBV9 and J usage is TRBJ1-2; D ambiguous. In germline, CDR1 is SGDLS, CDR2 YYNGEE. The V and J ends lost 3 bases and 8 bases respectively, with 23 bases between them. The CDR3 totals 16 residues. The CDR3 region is CASSARTLDRGSGYTF. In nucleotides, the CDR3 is TGTGCCAGCAGCGCGAGGACCCTCGATAGAGGAAGCGGCTACACCTTC.

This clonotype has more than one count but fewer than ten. The DNA for the CDR3 is TGTGCCAGCAGCACTCCCGGGTTGAATGAGCAGTTCTTC. Amino acids: CASSTPGLNEQFF. The chain carries TRBV9 and TRBJ2-1; D is unresolved. V was cut by 4 bases and J by 7 bases, with 12 bases left in between. Germline loops: CDR1 SGDLS, CDR2 YYNGEE. CDR3 length: 13 residues.

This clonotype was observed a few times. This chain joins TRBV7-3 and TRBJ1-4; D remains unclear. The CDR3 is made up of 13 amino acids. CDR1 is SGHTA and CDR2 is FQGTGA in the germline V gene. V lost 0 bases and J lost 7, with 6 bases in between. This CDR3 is CASSLTAGEKLFF. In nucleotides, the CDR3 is TGTGCCAGCAGCTTAACAGCGGGTGAAAAACTGTTTTTT.

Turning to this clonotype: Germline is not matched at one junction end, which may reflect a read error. The CDR3 nucleotides are TGCAGTGCTACACCGCCTGGGGTCTGG. Encoded protein: CSATPPGVW. The chain links TRBV20-1 to TRBJ1-5; the D is unclear. The V gene's germline CDR1 is DFQATT and CDR2 SNEGSKA (reference sequence). This CDR3 contains 9 residues.

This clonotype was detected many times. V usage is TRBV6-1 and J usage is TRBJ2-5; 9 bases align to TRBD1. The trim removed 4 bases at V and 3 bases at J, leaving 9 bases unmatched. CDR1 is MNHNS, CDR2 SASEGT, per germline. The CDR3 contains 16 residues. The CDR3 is CASSAGEGTGKETQYF. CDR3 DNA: TGTGCCAGCAGTGCCGGAGAAGGGACAGGGAAAGAGACCCAGTACTTC.

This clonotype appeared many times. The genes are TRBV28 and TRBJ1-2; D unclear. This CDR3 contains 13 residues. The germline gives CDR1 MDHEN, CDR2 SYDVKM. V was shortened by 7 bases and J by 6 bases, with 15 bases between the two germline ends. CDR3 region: CASTLDLRHGYTF. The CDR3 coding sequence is TGTGCCAGCACCTTAGACCTGAGGCATGGCTACACCTTC.

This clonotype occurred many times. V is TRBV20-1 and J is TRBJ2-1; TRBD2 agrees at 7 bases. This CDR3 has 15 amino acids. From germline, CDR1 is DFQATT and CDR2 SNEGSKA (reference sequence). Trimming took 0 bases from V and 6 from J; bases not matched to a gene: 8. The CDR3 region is CSARDAAGFSNEQFF. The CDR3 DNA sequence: TGCAGTGCTAGAGATGCAGCGGGGTTCTCCAATGAGCAGTTCTTC.

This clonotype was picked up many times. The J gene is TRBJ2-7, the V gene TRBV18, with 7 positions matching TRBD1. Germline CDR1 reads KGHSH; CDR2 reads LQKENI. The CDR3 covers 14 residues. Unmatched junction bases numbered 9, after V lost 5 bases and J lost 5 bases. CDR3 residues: CASSSRQGSDEQYF. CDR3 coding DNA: TGTGCCAGCTCATCCCGACAGGGATCGGACGAGCAGTACTTC.

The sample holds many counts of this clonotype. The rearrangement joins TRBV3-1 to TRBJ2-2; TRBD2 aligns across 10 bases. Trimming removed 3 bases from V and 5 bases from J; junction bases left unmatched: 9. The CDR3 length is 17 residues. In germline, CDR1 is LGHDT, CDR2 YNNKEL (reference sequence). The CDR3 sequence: CASSHSASGSGTGELFF. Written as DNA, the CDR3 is TGTGCCAGCAGCCACTCGGCTAGCGGGAGTGGAACCGGGGAGCTGTTTTTT.

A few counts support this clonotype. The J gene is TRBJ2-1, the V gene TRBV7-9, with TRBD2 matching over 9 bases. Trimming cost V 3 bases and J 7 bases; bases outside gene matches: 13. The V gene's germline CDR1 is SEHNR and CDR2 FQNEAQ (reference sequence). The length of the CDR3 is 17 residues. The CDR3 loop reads CASSFSGSGSFKNEQFF. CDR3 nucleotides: TGTGCCAGCAGCTTTTCGGGTAGCGGGAGTTTTAAGAATGAGCAGTTCTTC.

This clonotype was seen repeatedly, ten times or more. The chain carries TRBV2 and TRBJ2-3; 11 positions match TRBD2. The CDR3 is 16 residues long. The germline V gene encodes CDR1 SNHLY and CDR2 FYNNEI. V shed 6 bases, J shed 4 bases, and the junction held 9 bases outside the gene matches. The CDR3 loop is CASRSGSGRGADTQYF. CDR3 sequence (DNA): TGTGCCAGCAGATCGGGTAGCGGGAGGGGAGCAGATACGCAGTATTTT. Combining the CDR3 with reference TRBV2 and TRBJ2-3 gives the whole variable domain EPEVTQTPSHQVTQMGQEVILRCVPISNHLYFYWYRQILGQKVEFLVSFYNNEISEKSEIFDDQFSVERPDGSNFTLKIRSTKLEDSAMYFCASRSGSGRGADTQYFGPGTRLTVL.

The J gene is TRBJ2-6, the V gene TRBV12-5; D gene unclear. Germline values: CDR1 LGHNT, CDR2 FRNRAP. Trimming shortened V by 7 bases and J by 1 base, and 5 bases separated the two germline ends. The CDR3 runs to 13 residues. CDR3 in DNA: TGTGCTAGTGCCCCTTCTGGGGCCAACGTCCTGACTTTC. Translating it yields CASAPSGANVLTF.

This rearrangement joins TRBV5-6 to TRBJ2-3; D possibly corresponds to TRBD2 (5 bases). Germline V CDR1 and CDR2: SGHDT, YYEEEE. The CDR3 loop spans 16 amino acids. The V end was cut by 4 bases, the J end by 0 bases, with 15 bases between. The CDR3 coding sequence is TGTGCCAGCAGCGTAGGAGCGGATACTAGCACAGATACGCAGTATTTT. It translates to CASSVGADTSTDTQYF.

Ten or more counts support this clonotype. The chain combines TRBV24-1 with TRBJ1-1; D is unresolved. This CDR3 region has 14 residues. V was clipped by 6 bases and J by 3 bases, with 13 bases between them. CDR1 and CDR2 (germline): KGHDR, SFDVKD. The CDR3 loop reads CATSSPGSDTEAFF. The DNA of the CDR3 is TGTGCCACCAGTTCACCGGGAAGCGACACTGAAGCTTTCTTT.

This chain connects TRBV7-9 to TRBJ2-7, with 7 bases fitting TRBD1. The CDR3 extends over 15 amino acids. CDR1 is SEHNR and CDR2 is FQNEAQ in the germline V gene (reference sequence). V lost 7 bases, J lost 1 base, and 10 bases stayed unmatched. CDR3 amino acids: CASTSDRAKSYEQYF. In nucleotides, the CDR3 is TGTGCCAGCACCTCAGACAGGGCCAAGTCCTACGAGCAGTACTTC. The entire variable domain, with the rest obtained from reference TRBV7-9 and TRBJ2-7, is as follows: DTGVSQNPRHKITKRGQNVTFRCDPISEHNRLYWYRQTLGQGPEFLTYFQNEAQLEKSRLLSDRFSAERPKGSFSTLEIQRTEQGDSAMYLCASTSDRAKSYEQYFGPGTRLTVT.

Here the CDR3 reads CASATGGVYEQYF. The CDR3 DNA follows: TGTGCCAGCGCCACAGGGGGGGTTTACGAGCAGTACTTC. The rearrangement joins TRBV27 to TRBJ2-7; possible D gene TRBD1, 8 bases. Trimming cost V 8 bases and J 4 bases, with 15 bases left between them. The CDR3 spans 13 residues. Germline V gene sequence: CDR1 MNHEY, CDR2 SMNVEV (reference sequence).

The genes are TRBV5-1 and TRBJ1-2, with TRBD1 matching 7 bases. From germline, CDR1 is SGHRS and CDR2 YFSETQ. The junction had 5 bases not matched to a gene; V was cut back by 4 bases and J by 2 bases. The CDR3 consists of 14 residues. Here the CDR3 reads CASSRDSQNYGYTF. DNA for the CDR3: TGCGCCAGCAGCCGGGACAGTCAAAACTATGGCTACACCTTC.

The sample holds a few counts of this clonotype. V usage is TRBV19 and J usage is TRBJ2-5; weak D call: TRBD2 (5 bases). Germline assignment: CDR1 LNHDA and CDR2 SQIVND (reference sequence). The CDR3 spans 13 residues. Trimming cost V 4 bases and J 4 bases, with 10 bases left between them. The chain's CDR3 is CASSSSVRETQYF. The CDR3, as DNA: TGTGCCAGTAGTAGTAGCGTTCGAGAGACCCAGTACTTC.

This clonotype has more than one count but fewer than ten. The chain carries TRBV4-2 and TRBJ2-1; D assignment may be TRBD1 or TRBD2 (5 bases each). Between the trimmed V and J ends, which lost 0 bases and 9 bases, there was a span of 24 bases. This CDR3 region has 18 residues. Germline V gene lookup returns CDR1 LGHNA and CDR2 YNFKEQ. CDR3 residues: CASSQDVPGRIGRSEQFF. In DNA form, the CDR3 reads TGTGCCAGCAGCCAAGACGTCCCGGGACGAATCGGGCGTTCTGAGCAGTTCTTC.